The 20 T cell receptor beta chains below were found in one sample sequenced in a study of T-cell memory formation after mild COVID-19. MiXCR, run by TCRdb on the 5' RACE reads, gives a single entry per CDR3 protein. The sample lists about 290,000 distinct CDR3 sequences, roughly 15% occurring once. The sample comprised PBMCs or a T cell subset sorted from them (not recorded which). The receptors were sampled from a man between 18 and 35 years old who had mild COVID-19 (a few samples of this study predate the infection). Cell type and time point are not known.

There are many counts of this clonotype. CDR3 coding DNA: TGTGCCAGCAGCACGGGACAGGGTACCTACAATGAGCAGTTCTTC. Protein: CASSTGQGTYNEQFF. The rearrangement uses TRBV7-2 and TRBJ2-1, with 9 positions matching TRBD1. The V gene end was trimmed by 5 bases and the J gene end by 2 bases; junction bases not matched to a gene: 4. Germline assignment: CDR1 SGHTA and CDR2 FQGNSA. The CDR3 is made up of 15 amino acids.

This clonotype has just a few counts. The chain is built from TRBV6-4 and TRBJ2-1, with D unresolved. The ends were cut back, 2 bases at V and 4 bases at J, with 6 bases in the middle. Germline V gene lookup returns CDR1 MRHNA and CDR2 SNTAGT. The CDR3 extends over 13 amino acids. The CDR3 coding sequence is TGTGCCAGCAGTGACAGCCTGTACAATGAGCAGTTCTTC. It is translated as CASSDSLYNEQFF.

This CDR3 reads CASSDTGKGTDTQYF. DNA for the CDR3: TGTGCCAGCAGCGACACAGGGAAGGGGACAGATACGCAGTATTTT. The rearrangement links TRBV9 to TRBJ2-3; the D gene is possibly TRBD1 (6 bases). In germline, CDR1 is SGDLS, CDR2 YYNGEE. This CDR3 spans 15 amino acids. With 3 bases removed from V and 3 bases from J, the gap between germline ends came to 14 bases. Based on the CDR3 plus reference TRBV9 and TRBJ2-3, the full variable domain is DSGVTQTPKHLITATGQRVTLRCSPRSGDLSVYWYQQSLDQGLQFLIQYYNGEERAKGNILERFSAQQFPDLHSELNLSSLELGDSALYFCASSDTGKGTDTQYFGPGTRLTVL.

This chain links TRBV18 with TRBJ2-6; 7 nucleotides agree with TRBD1. The CDR3 length is 17 residues. Germline V gene sequence: CDR1 KGHSH, CDR2 LQKENI. V was pared by 4 bases and J by 2 bases, with 8 bases of the junction left unmatched. The CDR3 spells CASSRQGSLTGANVLTF. CDR3 nucleotide sequence: TGTGCCAGCTCACGACAGGGATCGTTAACTGGGGCCAACGTCCTGACTTTC. The whole variable domain, filled in from reference TRBV18 and TRBJ2-6, reads NAGVMQNPRHLVRRRGQEARLRCSPMKGHSHVYWYRQLPEEGLKFMVYLQKENIIDESGMPKERFSAEFPKEGPSILRIQQVVRGDSAAYFCASSRQGSLTGANVLTFGAGSRLTVL.

Many counts were recorded for this clonotype. The V gene is TRBV7-2, the J gene TRBJ2-2; no firm D call. CDR1 is SGHTA, CDR2 FQGNSA, per germline. V shed 1 base and J shed 2 bases, with 8 bases lying between them. CDR3 size: 15 residues. DNA of the CDR3: TGTGCCAGCAGCTTAGGAGCGTCCAACACCGGGGAGCTGTTTTTT. Its translation: CASSLGASNTGELFF.

The sample holds a few counts of this clonotype. The chain couples TRBV20-1 to TRBJ1-3; D is ambiguous. Germline V gene sequence: CDR1 DFQATT, CDR2 SNEGSKA (reference sequence). V shed 2 bases and J shed 7 bases, with 12 bases lying between them. This CDR3 is built from 13 residues. In nucleotides, the CDR3 is TGCAGTGCTAGAAAGTCAGAGGAGAACACCATATATTTT. Amino acid sequence: CSARKSEENTIYF.

This chain connects TRBV11-3 to TRBJ1-5; a weak D match, TRBD1 (6 bases). The germline V gene has CDR1 SGHNT and CDR2 YENEEA. The CDR3 consists of 16 residues. V lost 0 bases, J lost 4 bases, and 13 bases lay in between. DNA of the CDR3: TGTGCCAGCAGCTTAGATTTTTGCAGGGGTAATCAGCCCCAGCATTTT. It yields the protein CASSLDFCRGNQPQHF.

This clonotype turned up a few times. The chain has TRBV7-8 and TRBJ2-5, with 11 bases matching TRBD2. V trimming: 8 bases; J trimming: 5 bases; junction bases outside the gene matches: 7. Germline CDR1 reads SGHVS; CDR2 reads FQNEAQ. The CDR3 contains 14 residues. In nucleotides, the CDR3 is TGTGCCAGCGTAGCGGGGGGGCCGCGGGAGACCCAGTACTTC. It is translated as CASVAGGPRETQYF.

This CDR3 reads CASSLIGTDTGELFF. CDR3 DNA sequence: TGTGCCAGCAGCTTAATAGGGACTGACACCGGGGAGCTGTTTTTT. The rearrangement joins TRBV11-2 to TRBJ2-2; D may be TRBD2 (6 bases). The CDR3 has 15 amino acids. Germline V gives CDR1 SGHAT, CDR2 FQNNGV. Trimming removed 2 bases at V and 3 bases at J, with 10 bases between.

In this sample, this clonotype turned up a few times. The chain couples TRBV21-1 to TRBJ1-2; the table's D call, TRBD1, was not checked against the DNA. TRBV21-1 is a documented pseudogene. The CDR3 is 16 amino acids. The CDR3 sequence: CASRTDQGRSFWGYTF. The CDR3 DNA follows: TGTGCCAGCAGGACCGATCAGGGACGATCTTTCTGGGGCTACACCTTC.

This clonotype was seen more than once but under ten times. The rearrangement joins TRBV2 to TRBJ2-7, with D unclear. This CDR3 is built from 11 residues. CDR1 is SNHLY, CDR2 FYNNEI, per germline. V was trimmed by 10 bases and J by 6 bases, leaving 13 bases between them. Here the CDR3 reads CATSPFSEQYF. In nucleotides, the CDR3 is TGTGCCACCAGCCCGTTTAGCGAGCAGTACTTC.

In its sample, this clonotype was seen many times. The rearrangement uses TRBV5-8 and TRBJ2-7; weak D call: TRBD2 (5 bases). Germline V CDR1 and CDR2: SGHTS, YDEGEE. With 4 bases removed from V and 2 bases from J, the gap between germline ends came to 10 bases. The CDR3 covers 13 residues. CDR3 in DNA: TGTGCCAGCAGCCCCCCCGGGGCCTACGAGCAGTACTTC. This sequence encodes CASSPPGAYEQYF. Drawing the rest from reference TRBV5-8 and TRBJ2-7, the complete variable domain is EAGVTQSPTHLIKTRGQQATLRCSPISGHTSVYWYQQALGLGLQFLLWYDEGEERNRGNFPPRFSGRQFPNYSSELNVNALELEDSALYLCASSPPGAYEQYFGPGTRLTVT.

This clonotype has only a few counts. This rearrangement joins TRBV20-1 to TRBJ2-7; 12 bases map to TRBD2. The CDR3 runs 16 residues. CDR1 and CDR2 (germline): DFQATT, SNEGSKA (reference sequence). With V trimmed by 3 bases and J by 2 bases, 8 bases remained unmatched. CDR3 nucleotides: TGCAGTGCTAGGGATATACTAGCGGGGGGCCCCTACGAGCAGTACTTC. Its protein product is CSARDILAGGPYEQYF.

The V gene is TRBV20-1, the J gene TRBJ2-1; 11 bases fit TRBD1. V gave up 0 bases and J gave up 8 bases; unmatched junction bases: 9. The length of the CDR3 is 16 residues. Germline V lookup: CDR1 DFQATT, CDR2 SNEGSKA (reference sequence). DNA of the CDR3: TGCAGTGCTAGAGATAATGGACAGGGGGCGGTCGATGAGCAGTTCTTC. Its protein product is CSARDNGQGAVDEQFF.

The V gene is TRBV4-3, the J gene TRBJ2-3; D may match TRBD1 or TRBD2 (5 bases each). Germline V gene data show CDR1 as LGHNA and CDR2 as YSLEER. Trimming left V 2 bases short and J 4 bases short, with 19 bases between. CDR3 length: 17 amino acids. The CDR3 sequence is CASSQRGSERASDTQYF. CDR3 DNA: TGCGCCAGCAGCCAAAGGGGATCTGAGAGGGCGTCAGATACGCAGTATTTT.

In this sample, this clonotype turned up a few times. The chain combines TRBV12-3 or TRBV12-4 with TRBJ2-5; 15 bases are a match to TRBD2. The CDR3 has 17 residues. V trimming: 1 base; J trimming: 5 bases; junction bases outside the gene matches: 5. The CDR3 region has the DNA TGTGCCAGCAGTTTAGGGACTAGCGGGGGGGTCCGGGAGACCCAGTACTTC. Amino acids: CASSLGTSGGVRETQYF.

This clonotype was detected a few times. This sequence joins TRBV7-9 and TRBJ2-6; D might be TRBD2 (7 bases). Per germline, CDR1 SEHNR and CDR2 FQNEAQ (reference sequence). Trimming shortened V by 4 bases and J by 3 bases, and 16 bases separated the two germline ends. The CDR3 extends over 17 amino acids. CDR3 nucleotides: TGTGCCAGCAGCTCCAGAGGGGGGGACTTTGGGGCCAACGTCCTGACTTTC. Residues: CASSSRGGDFGANVLTF.

The chain carries TRBV11-2 and TRBJ2-3; 9 bases map to TRBD2. The V segment lost 5 bases and the J segment 5 bases; nucleotides outside the gene matches: 8. There are 15 residues in the CDR3. Germline-derived CDR1 and CDR2 are SGHAT and FQNNGV. CDR3 bases: TGTGCCAGCAGCATTAGCGGGGGCGCGCTAGATACGCAGTATTTT. Its protein product is CASSISGGALDTQYF.

The rearrangement links TRBV7-3 to TRBJ1-3; no reliable D call. This CDR3 has 13 residues. Germline V gene data show CDR1 as SGHTA and CDR2 as FQGTGA. Between the trimmed V and J ends, which lost 1 base and 9 bases, there was a span of 10 bases. DNA for the CDR3: TGTGCCAGCAGCTTAAACTCCCCGGGCACCATATATTTT. As protein: CASSLNSPGTIYF.

The V gene is TRBV3-1, the J gene TRBJ2-5; possibly TRBD2 for D (6 bases). Germline V lookup: CDR1 LGHDT, CDR2 YNNKEL (reference sequence). This CDR3 is built from 13 residues. Trimming pared 7 bases from V and 5 bases from J, leaving 14 bases between. In DNA form, the CDR3 reads TGTGCCAGCACCCCGGGGGTCGGGGAGACCCAGTACTTC. This translates into CASTPGVGETQYF.